Below are 15 T cell receptor beta chains sequenced from a single sample in a study of cytomegalovirus exposure and HLA in healthy donors. Measured with immunoSEQ multiplex PCR; TCRdb has only the in-frame clones, and not every one. The sample lists some 71,000 clones; about 94% were seen once. The specimen was PBMCs. All receptors derive from a woman between 18 and 29 years old in good health and CMV-seronegative.

This clone appeared a single time. The chain links TRBV7-9 to TRBJ2-5, with D possibly TRBD2 on 5 matching bases. Trimming pared 3 bases from V and 1 base from J, leaving 9 bases between. The CDR3 has 14 amino acids. CDR1 is SEHNR and CDR2 is FQNEAQ in the germline V gene (reference sequence). The CDR3 reads CASSFTDSQETQYF. The CDR3 region has the DNA TGTGCCAGCAGCTTTACGGACTCCCAAGAGACCCAGTACTTC.

J is TRBJ2-7 and V is TRBV5-6, with a possible D match to TRBD2 (6 bases). V was shortened by 5 bases and J by 2 bases, with 14 bases between the two germline ends. There are 14 residues in the CDR3. The germline gives CDR1 SGHDT, CDR2 YYEEEE. The DNA for the CDR3 is TGTGCCAGCAGTACCGGGACTTCCGCCTACGAGCAGTACTTC. Translation: CASSTGTSAYEQYF.

The rearrangement joins TRBV14 to TRBJ1-2, with a possible D match to TRBD1 (5 bases). This CDR3 has 16 amino acids. Between the trimmed V and J ends, which lost 0 bases and 8 bases, there was a span of 19 bases. Germline lookup yields CDR1 SGHDN and CDR2 FVKESK. This CDR3 reads CASSQEFAGFIRGYTF. In DNA, the CDR3 is TGTGCCAGCAGCCAAGAGTTCGCAGGGTTCATACGAGGCTACACCTTC.

The chain carries TRBV2 and TRBJ2-1, with 13 bases fitting TRBD2. V gave up 6 bases and J gave up 4 bases; unmatched junction bases: 3. There are 15 residues in the CDR3. Per germline, CDR1 SNHLY and CDR2 FYNNEI. CDR3 nucleotides: TGTGCCAGCAGGGGACTAGCGGGAATTTACAATGAGCAGTTCTTC. It yields the protein CASRGLAGIYNEQFF.

V usage is TRBV6-6 and J usage is TRBJ2-2; the D is unclear. V dropped 0 bases and J dropped 0 bases, with 8 bases sitting between them. Germline V gene data show CDR1 as MNHNY and CDR2 as SVGAGI (reference sequence). This CDR3 is built from 16 residues. The CDR3 nucleotides are TGTGCCAGCAGTTACTCGACACCCGCGAACACCGGGGAGCTGTTTTTT. It codes for CASSYSTPANTGELFF.

Here the CDR3 DNA reads TGCGCCAGCAGCTTGGGGCTGGGAAATCGGGGTGGCTACACCTTC. It specifies CASSLGLGNRGGYTF. The chain joins TRBV5-1 to TRBJ1-2; D gene unclear. Looked up from germline, CDR1 is SGHRS and CDR2 is YFSETQ. V was clipped by 0 bases and J by 7 bases, with 16 bases between them. This CDR3 comprises 15 residues.

This clone was found a few times. The chain has TRBV5-1 and TRBJ2-3, with 7 bases that match TRBD2. The CDR3 runs 16 residues. Germline CDR1 SGHRS, CDR2 YFSETQ. The junction had 10 bases not matched to a gene; V was cut back by 4 bases and J by 2 bases. CDR3 protein: CASSLLTSLDTDTQYF. CDR3 DNA: TGCGCCAGCAGCCTCCTGACTAGCTTAGACACAGATACGCAGTATTTT.

The genes are TRBV4-2 and TRBJ1-1, with D tentatively TRBD1 (6 bases). Germline V gives CDR1 LGHNA, CDR2 YNFKEQ. Trimming cost V 3 bases and J 5 bases, with 16 bases left between them. This CDR3 spans 15 amino acids. CDR3 bases: TGTGCCAGCAGCCATAGCAGGGGAGGGGAAACTGAAGCTTTCTTT. This sequence encodes CASSHSRGGETEAFF.

The chain has TRBV2 and TRBJ1-2; possibly TRBD1 for D (6 bases). The CDR3 runs to 13 residues. The V end lost 7 bases, the J end lost 5 bases, and 14 bases lay between the germline ends. Germline lookup yields CDR1 SNHLY and CDR2 FYNNEI. Here the CDR3 reads CASNPSGQYGYTF. The CDR3 region has the DNA TGTGCCAGCAACCCCAGTGGACAGTATGGCTACACCTTC.

The chain joins TRBV5-5 to TRBJ1-2; unclear D gene. The CDR3 runs 12 residues. Germline V lookup: CDR1 SGHKS, CDR2 YYEKEE (reference sequence). The V end lost 4 bases, the J end lost 4 bases, and 8 bases lay between the germline ends. The CDR3 protein is CASSPGIYGYTF. In nucleotides, the CDR3 is TGTGCCAGCAGCCCAGGAATCTATGGCTACACCTTC.

J is TRBJ1-3 and V is TRBV6-5, with D possibly being TRBD1 (6 bases). V was cut by 2 bases and J by 4 bases, with 9 bases left in between. The length of the CDR3 is 14 residues. Germline CDR1 reads MNHEY; CDR2 reads SVGAGI. The CDR3 region has the DNA TGTGCCAGCAGTTACGTAGGGGGAGGAAACACCATATATTTT. Translated, it gives CASSYVGGGNTIYF.

This chain uses TRBV29-1 with TRBJ2-1, with a possible D match to TRBD1 (6 bases). V lost 5 bases to trimming and J lost 8 bases, with 16 bases between them. This CDR3 region has 13 residues. The germline V gene encodes CDR1 SQVTM and CDR2 ANQGSEA. Here the CDR3 DNA reads TGCAGCGTTAAAGGGCAGGGGATGTATGAGCAGTTCTTC. Its translation: CSVKGQGMYEQFF.

To note about this clone: Other DNA sequences of this sample code for an identical CDR3. The chain uses TRBV2 and TRBJ1-1; D remains ambiguous. CDR1 and CDR2 from the germline V gene are SNHLY and FYNNEI. V shed 5 bases and J shed 3 bases, with 4 bases lying between them. The CDR3 is made up of 11 amino acids. The CDR3 region has the DNA TGTGCCAGCAGTCATGACACTGAAGCTTTCTTT. Translated, it gives CASSHDTEAFF.

The rearrangement links TRBV9 to TRBJ2-7; 9 positions match TRBD1. Unmatched junction bases numbered 7, after V lost 1 base and J lost 5 bases. The CDR3 loop spans 15 amino acids. Germline assignment: CDR1 SGDLS and CDR2 YYNGEE. Here the CDR3 DNA reads TGTGCCAGCAGCGTAACGGGACAGGGATTCGACGAGCAGTACTTC. Protein sequence: CASSVTGQGFDEQYF.

The V and J genes are TRBV29-1 and TRBJ2-1; TRBD2 matches 13 bases. This CDR3 is 17 amino acids long. CDR1 and CDR2 from the germline V gene are SQVTM and ANQGSEA. Trimming removed 5 bases from V and 8 bases from J; junction bases left unmatched: 15. This chain's CDR3 is CSVKRATSGGFFDEQFF. The CDR3, as DNA: TGCAGCGTTAAAAGGGCGACTAGCGGGGGGTTTTTCGATGAGCAGTTCTTC.